This section outlines one T cell receptor beta chain sequence together with its context. Germline values: CDR1 SGHVS, CDR2 FQNEAQ. With 2 bases removed from V and 6 bases from J, the gap between germline ends came to 10 bases. The CDR3 contains 13 residues. The sample is drawn from a study of T-cell memory formation after mild COVID-19. TCRdb called the 5' RACE reads again in MiXCR, with one record for every CDR3 protein. The sample lists roughly 340,000 distinct CDR3 sequences; 20% to 25% were seen once. Sequencing input: PBMCs or a T cell subset sorted from them (not recorded which). This TCR came from a man aged 18 to 30 who had mild COVID-19 (a few samples of this study predate the infection). Cell type and time point are not known. The chain recombines TRBV7-8 with TRBJ1-1, with a tentative D call TRBD1 (5 bases). This CDR3 reads CASSLPGRAEAFF. CDR3 in DNA: TGTGCCAGCAGCTTACCGGGCAGGGCTGAAGCTTTCTTT.